This T cell receptor (beta chain) is from a study of OX40 agonist ivuxolimab in advanced cancers. Concerning the study at large: Ivuxolimab, which targeted the costimulatory receptor OX40 (CD134), was an agonistic, fully human IgG2 monoclonal antibody. The purpose of peripheral TCRbeta sequencing was to test whether ivuxolimab changed TCR sequence diversity and led to clonal T-cell expansion. The dose-escalation cohort was around 83% male with a mean age of approximately 60 years, ranging from about 23 to 85. The paper reports the monotherapy dose-escalation portion (N of about 47 patients) of the phase I ivuxolimab trial. Patients were allowed to have had prior anti-PD-1, anti-PD-L1 or anti-CTLA-4 therapy, and around two fifths of the dose-escalation patients had been treated with checkpoint inhibitors. Among the roughly 52 dose-escalation patients, some 20 had hepatocellular carcinoma, approximately 15 melanoma, 9 renal cell carcinoma and 9 head and neck cancer. Partial responses occurred in three dose-escalation patients, of whom one had hepatocellular carcinoma and two had cutaneous melanoma. Intravenous ivuxolimab was administered to patients every 2 weeks at six dose levels: 0.01, 0.1, 0.3, 1.5, 3 and 10 mg/kg. The investigation overall reported the following: After ivuxolimab, expanded clones were on average more numerous among CD8+ T cells than among CD4+ T cells. In the 0.1-3.0 mg/kg groups, partial responders were among the patients with the lowest normalized peripheral clonal expansion, particularly in CD8+ T cells. The antigen specificity of the clonally expanded peripheral T cells was not determined. At doses of 0.1 to 3.0 mg/kg, clonal expansion of both CD4+ and CD8+ T cells in blood was seen between baseline and week 6. Low levels of normalized T-cell clonal expansion were also seen in some patients who did not respond.

V drops 1 base and J drops 6 bases, leaving 12 bases in between. CDR1 and CDR2 were assigned from the germline V gene (reference sequence) as LNHNV and YYDKDF. The CDR3 runs 14 amino acids, cysteine and phenylalanine included. The read is trimmed to its CDR3 DNA, 42 bases read in frame from base 1. This clone was observed once. Its antigen is unknown. Per-nucleotide qualities are absent, and no much larger clonotype sits a single base away. To sequence the TCRbeta CDR3 region, genomic DNA was isolated from the sorted cells. The immunoSEQ Assay was used to sequence the TCRbeta CDR3 regions. TCRdb stores this immuneACCESS table with in-frame sequences only. Part of the clones is absent; in the studies checked, under half of the shortfall reflects unresolved V genes, and no reason is known for the rest. The sample data list tens of thousands of clones, and 90% to 95% of these were observed just once. The ten biggest clones cover approximately 0.69% of the sample.

Patients with autoimmune disease history or receiving systemic immunosuppression were excluded from the trial. Peripheral blood for TCR sequencing was collected from all dose cohorts at baseline, on cycle 4 day 1, and on cycle 7 day 1. The samples were taken from a phase I, first-in-human, multicenter, open-label dose-escalation trial of ivuxolimab. Adults with locally advanced or metastatic head and neck squamous cell, hepatocellular, melanoma or renal cell carcinoma were enrolled in the trial. Before TCR sequencing, CD4+ and CD8+ T cells were separately sorted from peripheral blood. Recombination joined TRBV15 with TRBJ1-1, with the D gene too uncertain to name. This TCR was recovered from an adult with an advanced solid tumor such as melanoma, head and neck, liver or kidney cancer. Here the sequenced sample was CD4+ or CD8+ T cells sorted from blood, taken in a trial of the OX40 agonist ivuxolimab. The CDR3 has the sequence CATSRGGDDAEAFF. The nucleotide sequence reads TGTGCCACCAGCAGAGGAGGCGATGACGCTGAAGCTTTCTTT. When the CDR3 is completed using the reference TRBV15 and TRBJ1-1 genes on either side, the full variable domain is DAMVIQNPRYQVTQFGKPVTLSCSQTLNHNVMYWYQQKSSQAPKLLFHYYDKDFNNEADTPDNFQSRRPNTSFCFLDIRSPGLGDTAMYLCATSRGGDDAEAFFGQGTRLTVV.